The following is a T cell receptor beta chain sequence with its context. Its antigen is not identified. The sample originates from a study of T-cell reconstitution after alpha-beta-depleted transplantation in children. Trimming removed 6 bases at V and 1 base at J, with 13 bases between. The CDR3 loop spans 14 amino acids. The germline gives CDR1 SGHRS, CDR2 YFSETQ. Unique molecular identifiers were used in preparing the TCRbeta library. One entry per CDR3 protein, called by TCRdb with MiXCR from the PCR reads. The sample contains hundreds of thousands of distinct CDR3 sequences, about 15% of which appear only once. Broader study findings: At around two months after transplant, the alpha-beta T cells were reportedly derived from several hundred expanded clones that came from non-depleted graft cells. Some patients showed high day-60 TCRbeta diversity, which derived from surviving recipient T cells and thymic progenitors. Hyperexpanded clones declined; after one year, newly produced T cells mostly supplied diversity.

The chain employs TRBV5-1 and TRBJ1-1; D ambiguous. The sequence came from a male patient aged 5 to 17 who had a stem cell transplant for acute lymphoblastic leukemia, so the T cells may come from the graft donor. The input for sequencing was PBMCs, mostly from graft donor cells, taken 360 days after TCRalphabeta/CD19-depleted stem cell transplant. The CDR3 nucleotides read TGCGCCAGCACCCTCTCGCACGGGAACACTGAAGCTTTCTTT. Its protein is CASTLSHGNTEAFF.